Shown below are 14 T cell receptor beta chains from a single sample sequenced in a study of blood T cell repertoires in COVID-19. Assay: immunoSEQ multiplex PCR; the TCRdb copy retains only in-frame clones and omits some. The sample shows approximately 170,000 clones, approximately 80% of them seen only once. Material for sequencing was peripheral blood. All receptors come from a human donor in a cohort sampled during active COVID-19.

The chain carries TRBV2 and TRBJ2-2; D may be TRBD1 (5 bases). V shed 2 bases and J shed 2 bases, with 9 bases lying between them. Germline-derived CDR1 and CDR2 are SNHLY and FYNNEI. This CDR3 region has 15 residues. The CDR3, as DNA: TGTGCCAGCAGTGAACAGGGTGCAAACACCGGGGAGCTGTTTTTT. This translates into CASSEQGANTGELFF.

This clone appeared a few times. The chain uses TRBV2 and TRBJ2-2, with TRBD2 identical over 12 bases. J was trimmed by 7 bases and V by 2 bases; bases with no gene match: 5. This CDR3 region has 16 residues. Germline values: CDR1 SNHLY, CDR2 FYNNEI. The CDR3 is CASSEQALAGGGELFF. In nucleotides, the CDR3 is TGTGCCAGCAGTGAACAGGCACTAGCGGGAGGCGGGGAGCTGTTTTTT.

The chain employs TRBV29-1 and TRBJ1-5; TRBD1 aligns across 10 bases. The CDR3 covers 14 residues. After removal of 6 bases from V and 3 bases from J, the junction contained 5 bases not matched to a gene. Germline-derived CDR1 and CDR2 are SQVTM and ANQGSEA. CDR3 amino acids: CSVGTGADNQPQHF. The CDR3 DNA follows: TGCAGCGTAGGGACAGGGGCGGACAATCAGCCCCAGCATTTT.

V gene TRBV28 combines with J gene TRBJ2-7; D is possibly TRBD1 (6 bases). Between the trimmed V and J ends, which lost 5 bases and 6 bases, there was a span of 17 bases. Germline CDR1 MDHEN, CDR2 SYDVKM. The CDR3 is 14 residues long. The CDR3 DNA reads TGTGCCAGCAGTCTTATTGGACAGTTAGGCGAGCAGTACTTC. This gives the protein CASSLIGQLGEQYF.

The chain is built from TRBV9 and TRBJ2-2; D gene ambiguous. The CDR3 consists of 16 residues. Germline CDR1 and CDR2: SGDLS and YYNGEE. With 4 bases removed from V and 3 bases from J, the gap between germline ends came to 16 bases. Here the CDR3 reads CASSLTQVGYTGELFF. CDR3 nucleotides: TGTGCCAGCAGCTTGACTCAAGTAGGATACACCGGGGAGCTGTTTTTT.

V usage is TRBV27 and J usage is TRBJ2-7; a possible D gene is TRBD1 (6 bases). The CDR3 extends over 15 amino acids. The germline V gene encodes CDR1 MNHEY and CDR2 SMNVEV (reference sequence). V lost 0 bases and J lost 9, with 18 bases in between. The CDR3 DNA is TGTGCCAGCAGTTTATCGGGGACACCTCGAGGCGGGCAGTACTTC. Translation gives CASSLSGTPRGGQYF.

The chain combines TRBV7-2 with TRBJ2-7; 7 positions agree with TRBD1. Germline CDR1 reads SGHTA; CDR2 reads FQGNSA. The CDR3 length is 13 residues. V dropped 4 bases and J dropped 4; count of bases not matched to a gene: 4. The chain's CDR3 is CASSYRDSYEQYF. DNA for the CDR3: TGTGCCAGCAGCTACCGGGACAGTTACGAGCAGTACTTC.

The J gene is TRBJ2-5, the V gene TRBV9, with TRBD1 matching over 7 bases. This CDR3 contains 13 residues. V dropped 6 bases and J dropped 3; count of bases not matched to a gene: 5. Germline V gene sequence: CDR1 SGDLS, CDR2 YYNGEE. CDR3 DNA: TGTGCCAGCAATTTCCAGGGGGAAGAGACCCAGTACTTC. As protein: CASNFQGEETQYF.

This chain links TRBV19 with TRBJ2-3; D gene unclear. The V and J ends lost 3 bases and 8 bases respectively, with 9 bases between them. This CDR3 contains 12 residues. Germline assignment: CDR1 LNHDA and CDR2 SQIVND (reference sequence). As DNA, the CDR3 is TGTGCCAGTAGTATGGCTTCTGGTACGCAGTATTTT. This translates into CASSMASGTQYF.

This sequence joins TRBV10-3 and TRBJ2-7; tentative D call: TRBD1 (6 bases). Germline V CDR1 and CDR2: ENHRY, SYGVKD. The CDR3 runs to 14 residues. Trimming removed 11 bases from V and 2 bases from J, with 19 bases in between. Here the CDR3 reads CASYDRDNTYEQYF. In nucleotides, the CDR3 is TGTGCCTCCTACGACCGGGACAATACCTACGAGCAGTACTTC.

This clone was seen ten or more times. V usage is TRBV6-1 and J usage is TRBJ1-1, with a tentative D call TRBD1 (5 bases). The length of the CDR3 is 13 residues. The germline V and J ends were trimmed by 3 bases and 3 bases, with 8 bases remaining between them. CDR1 and CDR2 (germline): MNHNS, SASEGT. The CDR3 loop reads CASSDQGYTEAFF. The CDR3 region has the DNA TGTGCCAGCAGTGACCAGGGCTACACTGAAGCTTTCTTT.

V usage is TRBV11-2 and J usage is TRBJ2-6; possible D gene TRBD1, 5 bases. Trimming pared 4 bases from V and 1 base from J, leaving 14 bases between. The germline V gene encodes CDR1 SGHAT and CDR2 FQNNGV. The length of the CDR3 is 17 residues. The CDR3 region is CASSSERGLSGANVLTF. The CDR3 DNA is TGTGCCAGCAGCTCCGAAAGGGGATTGTCTGGGGCCAACGTCCTGACTTTC.

The chain recombines TRBV18 with TRBJ1-3; possibly TRBD1 for D (5 bases). Germline V gene sequence: CDR1 KGHSH, CDR2 LQKENI. V dropped 3 bases and J dropped 5 bases, with 8 bases sitting between them. This CDR3 is 13 amino acids long. CDR3 sequence: CASSPDIRNTIYF. The CDR3 DNA is TGTGCCAGCTCACCGGACATTCGAAACACCATATATTTT.

The chain has TRBV9 and TRBJ2-1, with D maybe TRBD2 (5 bases). In germline, CDR1 is SGDLS, CDR2 YYNGEE. With 0 bases removed from V and 6 bases from J, the gap between germline ends came to 13 bases. The CDR3 runs 15 residues. The CDR3 spells CASSVVAGRGNEQFF. CDR3 sequence (DNA): TGTGCCAGCAGCGTAGTGGCGGGTCGTGGCAATGAGCAGTTCTTC.